These T cell receptor beta chains were read from a single sample in a study of blood T cell repertoires in COVID-19. TCRdb keeps only in-frame clones here, not all; method: immunoSEQ multiplex PCR. The table includes under 150,000 clones, about 87% detected once. The material sequenced was peripheral blood. Receptors were obtained from a human donor in a cohort sampled during active COVID-19. Both conserved end residues are trimmed from each CDR3. The order of the fields is V gene, clone size, J gene, CDR3 protein. Where a row states a size, it is once, few, many or the class of an expanded clone; other rows omit it.

V: TRBV6-4
size: many
J: TRBJ2-1
CDR3: ASSDLEYGEQF

V: TRBV29-1
size: NA
J: TRBJ1-2
CDR3: SVGGTGPFYGYT

V: TRBV10-3
size: once
J: TRBJ2-7
CDR3: AIKLAGPTYEQY

V: TRBV29-1
size: NA
J: TRBJ2-5
CDR3: SVKRGGLGETQY

V: TRBV7-9
size: NA
J: TRBJ2-1
CDR3: ASSFGGGLFNEQF

V: TRBV9
size: NA
J: TRBJ2-7
CDR3: ASSVATGGVVNEQY

V: TRBV11-2
size: NA
J: TRBJ1-6
CDR3: ASSLETGGRANSPLH

V: TRBV29-1
size: NA
J: TRBJ2-3
CDR3: SALTGWTDTQY

V: TRBV6-2/TRBV6-3
size: NA
J: TRBJ2-7
CDR3: ASNPTGPYEQY

V: TRBV7-2
size: NA
J: TRBJ2-1
CDR3: ASSFQYNEQF

V: TRBV7-3
size: NA
J: TRBJ2-7
CDR3: ASSLGTGGSYEQY

V: TRBV29-1
size: NA
J: TRBJ2-2
CDR3: SVRTGTNTGELF

V: TRBV9
size: NA
J: TRBJ1-2
CDR3: ASSEAPGQGKTGGYT

V: TRBV4-3
size: NA
J: TRBJ1-2
CDR3: ASSQDRGGAYGYT

V: TRBV7-9
size: many
J: TRBJ2-3
CDR3: ASSPSWGPTGDTQY

V: TRBV6-5
size: NA
J: TRBJ1-2
CDR3: ASRPTGGYGYT

V: TRBV30
size: NA
J: TRBJ2-7
CDR3: AWSRAGGEY

V: TRBV5-1
size: NA
J: TRBJ2-7
CDR3: ASRTGGLQGYEQY

V: TRBV7-2
size: NA
J: TRBJ2-3
CDR3: ASSFTGGADTQY

V: TRBV15
size: NA
J: TRBJ2-5
CDR3: ATSRDRQGTETQY

V: TRBV9
size: NA
J: TRBJ2-3
CDR3: ASSVDGQGTDTQY

V: TRBV30
size: once
J: TRBJ2-7
CDR3: AWTGQGYHEQY

V: TRBV7-9
size: few
J: TRBJ2-7
CDR3: ASTARSDEQY

V: TRBV4-1
size: NA
J: TRBJ1-2
CDR3: ASSPGQVAIGYT

V: TRBV7-9
size: once
J: TRBJ2-7
CDR3: ASRDSLRDEQY

V: TRBV7-2
size: NA
J: TRBJ1-2
CDR3: ASSSGGGRGSLGYT

V: TRBV6-1
size: NA
J: TRBJ2-1
CDR3: ASSEFMRGAYNEQF

V: TRBV27
size: NA
J: TRBJ2-2
CDR3: ASSFPGVNTGELF

V: TRBV7-6
size: NA
J: TRBJ1-3
CDR3: ASSLAGPGNTIY

V: TRBV6-4
size: NA
J: TRBJ2-2
CDR3: ASSPEESLNTGELF

V: TRBV5-4
size: NA
J: TRBJ1-2
CDR3: ASSFRDSYGYT

V: TRBV5-4
size: NA
J: TRBJ2-2
CDR3: ASSDRVTGELF

V: TRBV3-1/TRBV3-2
size: NA
J: TRBJ1-2
CDR3: ASSPNWGHLNYGYT

V: TRBV4-3
size: NA
J: TRBJ1-5
CDR3: ASSQDRGSNQPQH

V: TRBV5-4
size: once
J: TRBJ2-3
CDR3: ASSLRGGTDTQY

V: TRBV24-1
size: NA
J: TRBJ1-5
CDR3: ATSRPLKGVEGNQPQH

V: TRBV7-2
size: NA
J: TRBJ2-3
CDR3: ASSWGGGSTDTQY

V: TRBV27
size: NA
J: TRBJ1-6
CDR3: ASRVETGTSPLH

V: TRBV4-2
size: NA
J: TRBJ1-1
CDR3: ASSRPGTGVLDTEAF

V: TRBV6-5
size: NA
J: TRBJ2-1
CDR3: ASSYRAKEF

V: TRBV24-1
size: NA
J: TRBJ2-2
CDR3: ATSDPGTGNTGELF

V: TRBV7-2
size: NA
J: TRBJ2-3
CDR3: ASSLIRGGRSTDTQY

V: TRBV5-1
size: NA
J: TRBJ1-2
CDR3: ASSENTGYT

V: TRBV5-1
size: NA
J: TRBJ1-1
CDR3: ASSIQGFTEAF

V: TRBV11-2
size: once
J: TRBJ2-5
CDR3: ASPPGDPIETQY

V: TRBV4-3
size: once
J: TRBJ2-1
CDR3: ASSQEALLAGGPGLYNEQF